Below are 31 T cell receptor beta chains sequenced from a single sample in a study of T cells after yellow fever vaccination. Each CDR3 protein gets one entry after TCRdb re-called the 5' RACE reads with MiXCR. Counted here are about 230,000 distinct CDR3 sequences, 6% to 8% occurring once; the ten biggest clones make up roughly 1%. The input for sequencing was CD4+ T cells sorted from PBMCs, taken on the day of the yellow fever booster vaccination. Every receptor here comes from a man younger than 40 who received the YFV17D yellow fever vaccine.

The chain has TRBV6-5 and TRBJ2-6; the D is unclear. CDR1 and CDR2 from the germline V gene are MNHEY and SVGAGI. The CDR3 extends over 16 amino acids. The ends were cut back, 4 bases at V and 0 bases at J, with 10 bases in the middle. This CDR3 is CASSFMKISGANVLTF. The CDR3 nucleotides read TGTGCCAGCAGTTTCATGAAAATCTCTGGGGCCAACGTCCTGACTTTC.

This chain connects TRBV6-2 or TRBV6-3 to TRBJ2-6; a weak D match, TRBD2 (5 bases). The V end lost 4 bases, the J end lost 0 bases, and 16 bases lay between the germline ends. Germline V gives CDR1 MNHEY, CDR2 SVGEGT. The CDR3 runs 18 residues. For the CDR3, the DNA is TGTGCCAGCAGTTGGGATTTTCTAGCCAACTCTGGGGCCAACGTCCTGACTTTC. It yields the protein CASSWDFLANSGANVLTF.

This clonotype has ten or more counts. J is TRBJ2-5 and V is TRBV18, with D uncertain. The V gene's germline CDR1 is KGHSH and CDR2 LQKENI. This CDR3 is 13 amino acids long. The V gene lost 5 bases and the J gene lost 0 bases, with 7 bases spanning the gap. The CDR3 DNA is TGTGCCAGCTCATCTAGGTACCAAGAGACCCAGTACTTC. Encoded protein: CASSSRYQETQYF.

This chain joins TRBV20-1 and TRBJ2-7; D ambiguous. The CDR3 length is 12 residues. V dropped 6 bases and J dropped 0 bases, with 9 bases sitting between them. Germline V lookup: CDR1 DFQATT, CDR2 SNEGSKA (reference sequence). This chain's CDR3 is CSADRSSYEQYF. The CDR3 DNA follows: TGCAGTGCGGATAGGAGCTCCTACGAGCAGTACTTC.

In this sample, this clonotype turned up a few times. The chain has TRBV6-1 and TRBJ2-2; possible D gene TRBD1, 5 bases. The CDR3 runs 16 residues. The V gene's germline CDR1 is MNHNS and CDR2 SASEGT. Trimming removed 3 bases at V and 10 bases at J, with 21 bases between. CDR3 region: CASSDDSSGSAAELFF. DNA for the CDR3: TGTGCCAGCAGTGACGACTCCTCAGGGTCCGCGGCGGAGCTGTTTTTT.

This clonotype has just a few counts. At one end the junction does not follow the germline gene, possibly because of a read error. Here the CDR3 reads CACSFGDRTLGGANVLTF. The CDR3 coding sequence is TGTGCCTGCAGTTTTGGTGACAGGACTCTTGGCGGGGCCAACGTCCTGACTTTC. The J gene is TRBJ2-6, the V gene TRBV12-3 or TRBV12-4, with D possibly being TRBD1 (6 bases). This CDR3 has 18 residues.

This clonotype was seen at least ten times. The chain combines TRBV20-1 with TRBJ2-1; 12 bases are shared with TRBD2. CDR3 length: 16 amino acids. J was trimmed by 8 bases and V by 3 bases; bases with no gene match: 11. CDR1 is DFQATT and CDR2 is SNEGSKA in the germline V gene (reference sequence). CDR3 sequence: CSASLLAGGPVHEQFF. DNA for the CDR3: TGCAGTGCTAGCCTGCTAGCGGGAGGGCCGGTACATGAGCAGTTCTTC.

J is TRBJ2-1 and V is TRBV15; TRBD2 matches 14 bases. The length of the CDR3 is 14 residues. V lost 7 bases and J lost 9; bases outside the gene matches: 5. CDR1 and CDR2 (germline): LNHNV, YYDKDF (reference sequence). As DNA, the CDR3 is TGTGCCACCAAGGGGACTAGCGGGAGTGGTGAGCAGTTCTTC. It specifies CATKGTSGSGEQFF.

The chain has TRBV6-2 or TRBV6-3 and TRBJ2-6, with 9 nucleotides matching TRBD1. V lost 6 bases and J lost 0; bases outside the gene matches: 6. Germline V gene sequence: CDR1 MNHEY, CDR2 SVGEGT. This CDR3 region has 17 residues. The CDR3 nucleotides are TGTGCCAGCAGGCCCCGGGACAGGGCCTCTGGGGCCAACGTCCTGACTTTC. Its translation is CASRPRDRASGANVLTF.

This clonotype was counted many times. The rearrangement joins TRBV7-3 to TRBJ2-1; weak D call: TRBD2 (5 bases). Germline CDR1 reads SGHTA; CDR2 reads FQGTGA. The CDR3 totals 13 residues. Trimming stripped 1 base from V and 8 bases from J, with 9 bases between. The DNA for the CDR3 is TGTGCCAGCAGCTTAAGTAGGCGGGATGAGCAGTTCTTC. Translation: CASSLSRRDEQFF.

At least ten counts were recorded for this clonotype. The rearrangement uses TRBV18 and TRBJ2-3; D call uncertain. The germline V and J ends were trimmed by 3 bases and 2 bases, with 9 bases remaining between them. There are 14 residues in the CDR3. Germline lookup yields CDR1 KGHSH and CDR2 LQKENI. The CDR3 here is CASSPPDITDTQYF. CDR3 in DNA: TGTGCCAGCTCACCCCCAGACATCACAGATACGCAGTATTTT.

This clonotype appeared many times. V is TRBV28 and J is TRBJ2-3; tentatively, D is TRBD1 (5 bases). In germline, CDR1 is MDHEN, CDR2 SYDVKM. Trimming left V 3 bases short and J 0 bases short, with 13 bases between. This CDR3 is built from 16 residues. The CDR3 region has the DNA TGTGCCAGCAGTTTTAGGGGCTCCACAAGCACAGATACGCAGTATTTT. This translates into CASSFRGSTSTDTQYF.

This clonotype was counted only a few times. The chain uses TRBV18 and TRBJ2-7, with TRBD1 matching 7 bases. The CDR3 runs to 14 residues. V was clipped by 5 bases and J by 2 bases; unmatched bases: 6. Germline values: CDR1 KGHSH, CDR2 LQKENI. CDR3 DNA sequence: TGTGCCAGCTCAAACCGGGACAGAACCTACGAGCAGTACTTC. It translates to CASSNRDRTYEQYF.

This clonotype was picked up many times. The CDR3 sequence is CASSEWGRQNIQYF. CDR3 bases: TGTGCCAGTAGTGAATGGGGACGTCAAAACATTCAGTACTTC. The chain combines TRBV19 with TRBJ2-4, with D perhaps assigned TRBD1 or TRBD2 (5 bases each). Germline CDR1 and CDR2: LNHDA and SQIVND (reference sequence). The CDR3 is 14 amino acids. The germline V and J ends were trimmed by 5 bases and 5 bases, with 13 bases remaining between them. Using reference TRBV19 and TRBJ2-4 for the parts outside the CDR3, the full variable domain is DGGITQSPKYLFRKEGQNVTLSCEQNLNHDAMYWYRQDPGQGLRLIYYSQIVNDFQKGDIAEGYSVSREKKESFPLTVTSAQKNPTAFYLCASSEWGRQNIQYFGAGTRLSVL.

This chain uses TRBV7-9 with TRBJ2-2; D gene unclear. CDR1 is SEHNR, CDR2 FQNEAQ, per germline (reference sequence). The ends were cut back, 4 bases at V and 7 bases at J, with 16 bases in the middle. This CDR3 is built from 15 residues. CDR3 in DNA: TGTGCCAGCAGCTATTACCCAAATCTAGACGGGGAGCTGTTTTTT. Protein sequence: CASSYYPNLDGELFF.

This clonotype was counted at least ten times. The rearrangement joins TRBV12-3 or TRBV12-4 to TRBJ2-7; perhaps TRBD1 as D (5 bases). This CDR3 contains 12 residues. The ends were cut back, 3 bases at V and 5 bases at J, with 8 bases in the middle. CDR3 residues: CASSLGPHEQYF. CDR3 in DNA: TGTGCCAGCAGTTTGGGGCCCCACGAGCAGTACTTC.

The chain links TRBV4-3 to TRBJ2-1; D tentatively fits TRBD1 or TRBD2 (5 bases each). Germline V lookup: CDR1 LGHNA, CDR2 YSLEER. CDR3 length equals 13 residues. The ends were cut back, 3 bases at V and 15 bases at J, with 18 bases in the middle. CDR3 region: CASSQGLEGPWFF. The CDR3 nucleotides are TGCGCCAGCAGCCAGGGGCTAGAGGGCCCTTGGTTCTTC.

The CDR3 loop is CASSTPGQGSGEQYF. CDR3 bases: TGTGCCAGCAGTACCCCGGGACAGGGGTCAGGCGAGCAGTACTTC. This sequence joins TRBV28 and TRBJ2-7, with 10 bases aligning to TRBD1. This CDR3 spans 15 amino acids. With V trimmed by 5 bases and J by 6 bases, 10 bases remained unmatched. Germline V lookup: CDR1 MDHEN, CDR2 SYDVKM.

The V gene is TRBV10-3, the J gene TRBJ1-5, with D unresolved. Germline assignment: CDR1 ENHRY and CDR2 SYGVKD. There are 14 residues in the CDR3. Trimming stripped 11 bases from V and 2 bases from J, with 16 bases between. CDR3 loop: CAVGRSGGNQPQHF. CDR3 nucleotides: TGTGCCGTCGGGCGGTCGGGCGGCAATCAGCCCCAGCATTTT.

This clonotype occurred many times. The chain uses TRBV20-1 and TRBJ2-3; 7 positions agree with TRBD2. The V gene's germline CDR1 is DFQATT and CDR2 SNEGSKA (reference sequence). The CDR3 runs to 13 residues. V shed 4 bases and J 6 bases; nucleotides not matched to a gene: 7. CDR3 coding DNA: TGCAGTGCTACCCGGGACTATTCCGATACGCAGTATTTT. Its protein is CSATRDYSDTQYF.

This clonotype was counted many times. V usage is TRBV4-2 and J usage is TRBJ2-5; 7 bases are shared with TRBD2. The CDR3 spans 19 residues. V trimming: 0 bases; J trimming: 0 bases; junction bases outside the gene matches: 13. The germline CDR1 and CDR2 sequences are LGHNA and YNFKEQ. In DNA, the CDR3 is TGTGCCAGCAGCCAAGAAGCCCCCTTGGGGGGAGGGTACCAAGAGACCCAGTACTTC. As protein: CASSQEAPLGGGYQETQYF.

This clonotype was seen at least ten times. The chain combines TRBV28 with TRBJ2-1; D not certain. Germline CDR1 MDHEN, CDR2 SYDVKM. The CDR3 is 14 amino acids. V lost 7 bases, J lost 7 bases, and 17 bases lay in between. CDR3 DNA: TGTGCCAGCACCCCCTCCGGCTCCCCGAATGAGCAGTTCTTC. Its translation: CASTPSGSPNEQFF.

This clonotype has more than one count but fewer than ten. V and J are TRBV6-5 and TRBJ2-2, with TRBD2 matching over 9 bases. This CDR3 spans 16 amino acids. The J segment lost 2 bases and the V segment lost 4 bases, leaving 5 bases of the junction unmatched. The germline V gene has CDR1 MNHEY and CDR2 SVGAGI. The CDR3 loop reads CASSSRLAANTGELFF. The CDR3 DNA sequence: TGTGCCAGCAGTTCACGACTAGCGGCAAACACCGGGGAGCTGTTTTTT.

The chain joins TRBV14 to TRBJ1-2; no firm D call. The CDR3 spans 13 residues. Per the germline V gene, CDR1 is SGHDN and CDR2 is FVKESK. V gave up 0 bases and J gave up 5 bases, with 7 bases separating them. The CDR3 nucleotides read TGTGCCAGCAGCCAAGATCTCAGTTATGGCTACACCTTC. It translates to CASSQDLSYGYTF. Variable domain in full (rest from reference TRBV14 and TRBJ1-2): EAGVTQFPSHSVIEKGQTVTLRCDPISGHDNLYWYRRVMGKEIKFLLHFVKESKQDESGMPNNRFLAERTGGTYSTLKVQPAELEDSGVYFCASSQDLSYGYTFGSGTRLTVV.

This clonotype has only a few counts. The chain employs TRBV9 and TRBJ2-4, with D possibly matching TRBD2 (6 bases). V was trimmed by 0 bases and J by 1 base, leaving 11 bases between them. The CDR3 runs 16 residues. The germline V gene encodes CDR1 SGDLS and CDR2 YYNGEE. The CDR3 bases are TGTGCCAGCAGCGTAGATGCGGGACGGGCCAAAAACATTCAGTACTTC. It translates to CASSVDAGRAKNIQYF.

This clonotype was detected only a few times. The V and J genes are TRBV10-3 and TRBJ1-1; D is perhaps TRBD1 (6 bases). The germline V gene has CDR1 ENHRY and CDR2 SYGVKD. The CDR3 consists of 16 residues. V was trimmed by 4 bases and J by 1 base, leaving 16 bases between them. The CDR3, as DNA: TGTGCCATCAGTGTTAGGCCAAGGGGGAAGAACACTGAAGCTTTCTTT. Translated, it gives CAISVRPRGKNTEAFF.

This chain joins TRBV28 and TRBJ2-1, with 7 bases lining up with TRBD2. The CDR3 spans 14 residues. Looked up from germline, CDR1 is MDHEN and CDR2 is SYDVKM. V dropped 3 bases and J dropped 5; count of bases not matched to a gene: 4. The CDR3 loop reads CASSLYGRNNEQFF. The CDR3 DNA sequence: TGTGCCAGCAGTTTGTACGGGAGGAACAATGAGCAGTTCTTC.

Only a few counts were recorded for this clonotype. The genes are TRBV12-3 or TRBV12-4 and TRBJ2-7, with D hard to call. This CDR3 has 13 amino acids. The V end was cut by 4 bases, the J end by 0 bases, with 7 bases between. CDR3 residues: CASSSEYSYEQYF. The DNA of the CDR3 is TGTGCCAGCAGTTCGGAGTACTCCTACGAGCAGTACTTC.

The rearrangement links TRBV7-2 to TRBJ1-4; TRBD1 matches 7 bases. This CDR3 has 15 residues. The germline gives CDR1 SGHTA, CDR2 FQGNSA. The ends lost 5 bases at V and 4 bases at J; junction bases unmatched: 7. The CDR3 sequence is CASSKQGMDNEKLFF. CDR3 coding DNA: TGTGCCAGCAGCAAACAGGGGATGGATAATGAAAAACTGTTTTTT.

The chain couples TRBV9 to TRBJ2-7; no clear D. CDR3 length: 14 residues. Per the germline V gene, CDR1 is SGDLS and CDR2 is YYNGEE. Trimming stripped 0 bases from V and 5 bases from J, with 12 bases between. The CDR3 loop is CASSVDVFVDEQYF. Here the CDR3 DNA reads TGTGCCAGCAGCGTAGACGTGTTCGTCGACGAGCAGTACTTC.

Many counts were recorded for this clonotype. The J gene is TRBJ2-5, the V gene TRBV12-3 or TRBV12-4; TRBD2 matches at 10 bases. This CDR3 has 14 residues. V lost 7 bases, J lost 5 bases, and 7 bases stayed unmatched. This CDR3 reads CASTLSSGSETQYF. The CDR3 nucleotides read TGTGCCAGCACCCTCTCTAGCGGGAGTGAGACCCAGTACTTC.